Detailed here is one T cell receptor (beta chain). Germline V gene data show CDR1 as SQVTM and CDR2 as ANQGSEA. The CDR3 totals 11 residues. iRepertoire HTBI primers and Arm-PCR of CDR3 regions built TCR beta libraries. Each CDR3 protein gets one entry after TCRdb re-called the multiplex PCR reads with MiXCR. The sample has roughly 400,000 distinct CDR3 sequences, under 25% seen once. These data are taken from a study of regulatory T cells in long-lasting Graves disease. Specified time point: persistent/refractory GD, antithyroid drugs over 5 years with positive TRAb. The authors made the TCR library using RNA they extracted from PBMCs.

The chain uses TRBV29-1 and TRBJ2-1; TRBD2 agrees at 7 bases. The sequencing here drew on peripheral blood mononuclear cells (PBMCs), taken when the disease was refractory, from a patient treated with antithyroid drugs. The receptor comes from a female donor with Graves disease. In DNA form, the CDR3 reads TGCAGGTCCCCTTCGGGGGGACCTGGGTTCTTC. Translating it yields CRSPSGGPGFF.